The 23 T cell receptor beta chains in this list originate from one sample, sequenced in a study of T cell repertoires in cytomegalovirus infection. TCRdb re-derived calls from the reads in MiXCR, one entry per CDR3 protein. This sample carries hundreds of thousands of distinct CDR3 sequences, roughly 46% of them seen once, and the ten largest clones take just under 45%. Their recognized antigens are unknown. This material consisted of cultured PBMCs, taken from culture after CMV antigen stimulation. These receptors came from a human donor in good health (CMV status not recorded). Some clones in this sample may be carry-over from other donors' samples.

The chain uses TRBV9 and TRBJ2-3; TRBD1 aligns across 8 bases. This CDR3 is built from 18 residues. CDR1 SGDLS and CDR2 YYNGEE come from the germline V gene. Unmatched junction bases numbered 15, after V lost 3 bases and J lost 3 bases. In DNA, the CDR3 is TGTGCCAGCAGCGCCCGGCGGACAGACAGGGGCGCAACAGATACGCAGTATTTT. Translating gives CASSARRTDRGATDTQYF.

This chain joins TRBV7-2 and TRBJ2-5; TRBD1 is a possible D gene (5 bases). Trimming left V 7 bases short and J 8 bases short, with 23 bases between. Looked up from germline, CDR1 is SGHTA and CDR2 is FQGNSA. The CDR3 sequence is 15 residues long. The CDR3 spells CASTPGPWGLDTQYF. For the CDR3, the DNA is TGTGCCAGCACCCCAGGGCCCTGGGGTCTTGACACCCAGTACTTC.

V gene TRBV6-2 or TRBV6-3 combines with J gene TRBJ2-5; D might be TRBD2 (6 bases). The V end was cut by 7 bases, the J end by 5 bases, with 26 bases between. This CDR3 is built from 17 residues. Germline V CDR1 and CDR2: MNHEY, SVGEGT. The CDR3 sequence: CASKPLRSGASEETQYF. DNA of the CDR3: TGTGCCAGCAAGCCCCTTCGTTCCGGGGCTAGCGAGGAGACCCAGTACTTC.

The chain carries TRBV12-3 or TRBV12-4 and TRBJ2-1, with D perhaps matching TRBD2 (7 bases). V was shortened by 7 bases and J by 0 bases, with 16 bases between the two germline ends. The CDR3 extends over 16 amino acids. The CDR3 region is CASIAGGHISYNEQFF. CDR3 nucleotides: TGTGCCAGCATCGCCGGGGGGCACATCTCCTACAATGAGCAGTTCTTC.

This chain connects TRBV7-2 to TRBJ2-1, with TRBD2 matching over 7 bases. Germline CDR1 is SGHTA and CDR2 is FQGNSA. Trimming cost V 0 bases and J 6 bases; bases outside gene matches: 8. The CDR3 spans 16 residues. The CDR3 spells CASSLAERGWFNEQFF. CDR3 nucleotide sequence: TGTGCCAGCAGCTTAGCCGAGCGGGGTTGGTTCAATGAGCAGTTCTTC.

This clonotype appeared a few times. CDR3 sequence (DNA): TGTGCCAGCAGTTACTCGACCGTCAATCGGGGGGGTGGCACAGATACGCAGTATTTT. Its translation is CASSYSTVNRGGGTDTQYF. The V gene is TRBV6-6, the J gene TRBJ2-3, with 8 bases identical to TRBD2. From germline, CDR1 is MNHNY and CDR2 SVGAGI (reference sequence). V trimming: 0 bases; J trimming: 1 base; junction bases outside the gene matches: 12. The CDR3 sequence is 19 residues long.

This clonotype was recorded only once. The V call is TRBV12-3 or TRBV12-4, the J call TRBJ1-2; 8 bases fit TRBD1. J lost 5 bases, V lost 6 bases, and 11 bases had no gene match. The CDR3 length is 15 residues. The CDR3 loop is CASRRGTGEIYGYTF. The CDR3 bases are TGTGCCAGCAGGAGAGGGACAGGAGAAATTTATGGCTACACCTTC.

This clonotype was detected many times. This chain connects TRBV7-2 to TRBJ2-1; 7 bases line up with TRBD2. Trimming at V came to 3 bases and at J to 7 bases, leaving 12 bases not matched to a gene. Germline V gene sequence: CDR1 SGHTA, CDR2 FQGNSA. The length of the CDR3 is 16 residues. The CDR3 DNA reads as TGTGCCAGCAGCTTGCTAGCGGCTACAATGGCGAATGAGCAGTTCTTC. Translating gives CASSLLAATMANEQFF.

This clonotype came up a few times. The chain links TRBV6-2 or TRBV6-3 to TRBJ2-1, with D perhaps TRBD2 (6 bases). Trimming stripped 8 bases from V and 10 bases from J, with 18 bases between. The CDR3 has 13 amino acids. Germline V gives CDR1 MNHEY, CDR2 SVGEGT. CDR3 coding DNA: TGTGCCAGCCGGGGGACTGGACCCCTGGAGCAGTTCTTC. Translated, it gives CASRGTGPLEQFF.

The chain has TRBV7-2 and TRBJ1-6, with 10 positions matching TRBD1. The CDR3 contains 15 residues. Germline values: CDR1 SGHTA, CDR2 FQGNSA. J was trimmed by 9 bases and V by 5 bases; bases with no gene match: 7. CDR3 protein: CASSTRQGAGSPLHF. The CDR3 DNA is TGTGCCAGCAGCACGAGACAGGGGGCAGGTTCACCCCTCCACTTT. Supplemented by reference TRBV7-2 and TRBJ1-6, the full variable domain reads GAGVSQSPSNKVTEKGKDVELRCDPISGHTALYWYRQSLGQGLEFLIYFQGNSAPDKSGLPSDRFSAERTGGSVSTLTIQRTQQEDSAVYLCASSTRQGAGSPLHFGNGTRLTVT.

This clonotype occurred many times. The chain employs TRBV7-2 and TRBJ2-1; 10 bases align to TRBD2. Trimming took 5 bases from V and 4 from J; bases not matched to a gene: 5. This CDR3 region has 15 residues. Germline CDR1 and CDR2: SGHTA and FQGNSA. The CDR3 sequence is CASSQAGGPYNEQFF. In DNA form, the CDR3 reads TGTGCCAGCAGCCAAGCGGGGGGGCCATACAATGAGCAGTTCTTC. Complete variable domain (other parts from reference TRBV7-2 and TRBJ2-1): GAGVSQSPSNKVTEKGKDVELRCDPISGHTALYWYRQSLGQGLEFLIYFQGNSAPDKSGLPSDRFSAERTGGSVSTLTIQRTQQEDSAVYLCASSQAGGPYNEQFFGPGTRLTVL.

CDR3 nucleotides: TGTGCCAGCAGCTCCCAGGGATCCTCTGAAGCTTTCTTT. Translation gives CASSSQGSSEAFF. The V and J genes are TRBV2 and TRBJ1-1; D is perhaps TRBD1 (5 bases). The CDR3 spans 13 residues. Per germline, CDR1 SNHLY and CDR2 FYNNEI. Trimming took off 6 bases at V and 6 bases at J, with 14 bases between the two ends.

The rearrangement joins TRBV7-2 to TRBJ1-2; D remains ambiguous. V lost 5 bases and J lost 0, with 13 bases in between. Germline-derived CDR1 and CDR2 are SGHTA and FQGNSA. This CDR3 has 15 residues. This chain's CDR3 is CASSPDVSANYGYTF. CDR3 nucleotide sequence: TGTGCCAGCAGCCCCGACGTGTCAGCTAACTATGGCTACACCTTC.

J is TRBJ1-1 and V is TRBV7-8; D is perhaps TRBD1 (6 bases). CDR3 length: 16 amino acids. CDR1 and CDR2 from the germline V gene are SGHVS and FQNEAQ. The V end lost 5 bases, the J end lost 1 base, and 17 bases lay between the germline ends. The CDR3 DNA follows: TGTGCCAGCAGCCCGGGGGGGGGGCGAGGGAACACTGAAGCTTTCTTT. Translating it yields CASSPGGGRGNTEAFF. The whole variable domain, filled in from reference TRBV7-8 and TRBJ1-1, reads GAGVSQSPRYKVAKRGQDVALRCDPISGHVSLFWYQQALGQGPEFLTYFQNEAQLDKSGLPSDRFFAERPEGSVSTLKIQRTQQEDSAVYLCASSPGGGRGNTEAFFGQGTRLTVV.

This clonotype was detected a few times. The J gene is TRBJ2-3, the V gene TRBV7-2; D remains ambiguous. The germline gives CDR1 SGHTA, CDR2 FQGNSA. This CDR3 spans 14 amino acids. Trimming took off 4 bases at V and 6 bases at J, with 14 bases between the two ends. The CDR3 DNA reads TGTGCCAGCAGCTCGAACTCTGTCACGGATACGCAGTATTTT. Translating gives CASSSNSVTDTQYF.

This CDR3 is CSARPTEGGTEAFF. The CDR3 nucleotides are TGCAGTGCTAGACCCACGGAGGGGGGGACTGAAGCTTTCTTT. J is TRBJ1-1 and V is TRBV20-1, with D perhaps matching TRBD1 (6 bases). Germline loops: CDR1 DFQATT, CDR2 SNEGSKA (reference sequence). Trimming removed 2 bases at V and 5 bases at J, with 15 bases between. CDR3 length: 14 amino acids.

V usage is TRBV6-2 or TRBV6-3 and J usage is TRBJ2-7; D not certain. This CDR3 comprises 13 residues. Germline CDR1 and CDR2: MNHEY and SVGEGT. V lost 5 bases and J 11 bases, leaving 19 bases between the germline ends. In nucleotides, the CDR3 is TGTGCCAGCAGTCTCGACGGGTCGCAAAAGGAGTACTTC. It is translated as CASSLDGSQKEYF.

This clonotype appeared a few times. The chain joins TRBV20-1 to TRBJ2-1; 10 bases are shared with TRBD2. This CDR3 contains 14 residues. Germline CDR1 and CDR2: DFQATT and SNEGSKA (reference sequence). The J segment lost 4 bases and the V segment lost 4 bases, leaving 4 bases of the junction unmatched. Written as DNA, the CDR3 is TGCAGTGCTACAGGACTAGCGGATTACAATGAGCAGTTCTTC. This encodes CSATGLADYNEQFF.

This chain uses TRBV7-6 with TRBJ1-6; no firm D call. CDR3 size: 14 residues. Trimming stripped 2 bases from V and 8 bases from J, with 10 bases between. Germline assignment: CDR1 SGHVS and CDR2 FNYEAQ. Here the CDR3 reads CASSLKMPDSPLHF. The CDR3 coding sequence is TGTGCCAGCAGCTTAAAGATGCCGGATTCACCCCTCCACTTT.

The chain has TRBV4-3 and TRBJ2-7; D may correspond to TRBD1 or TRBD2 (5 bases each). V was trimmed by 0 bases and J by 8 bases, leaving 8 bases between them. This CDR3 region has 12 residues. Germline CDR1 LGHNA, CDR2 YSLEER. The CDR3 loop reads CASSQDWGQQYF. The CDR3 DNA follows: TGCGCCAGCAGCCAAGATTGGGGACAGCAGTACTTC.

The rearrangement joins TRBV6-2 or TRBV6-3 to TRBJ1-5; TRBD1 might be the D (6 bases). From germline, CDR1 is MNHEY and CDR2 SVGEGT. V shed 5 bases and J shed 2 bases, with 16 bases lying between them. The CDR3 runs to 16 residues. CDR3 coding DNA: TGTGCCAGCAGTACATCACAGGGAGGGGGCAATCAGCCCCAGCATTTT. It codes for CASSTSQGGGNQPQHF.

The chain links TRBV12-3 or TRBV12-4 to TRBJ2-1; D is perhaps TRBD1 (6 bases). CDR3 size: 14 residues. Trimming stripped 3 bases from V and 8 bases from J, with 14 bases between. The CDR3 loop is CASSFEQGTDEQFF. CDR3 nucleotide sequence: TGTGCCAGCAGTTTCGAACAGGGAACGGATGAGCAGTTCTTC.

V gene TRBV7-6 combines with J gene TRBJ2-7; D is uncertain. The CDR3 consists of 14 residues. The V end lost 6 bases, the J end lost 6 bases, and 18 bases lay between the germline ends. The germline CDR1 and CDR2 sequences are SGHVS and FNYEAQ. The CDR3 region is CASSQFQSPSEQYF. In DNA form, the CDR3 reads TGTGCCAGCAGTCAATTTCAAAGCCCCTCCGAGCAGTACTTC.